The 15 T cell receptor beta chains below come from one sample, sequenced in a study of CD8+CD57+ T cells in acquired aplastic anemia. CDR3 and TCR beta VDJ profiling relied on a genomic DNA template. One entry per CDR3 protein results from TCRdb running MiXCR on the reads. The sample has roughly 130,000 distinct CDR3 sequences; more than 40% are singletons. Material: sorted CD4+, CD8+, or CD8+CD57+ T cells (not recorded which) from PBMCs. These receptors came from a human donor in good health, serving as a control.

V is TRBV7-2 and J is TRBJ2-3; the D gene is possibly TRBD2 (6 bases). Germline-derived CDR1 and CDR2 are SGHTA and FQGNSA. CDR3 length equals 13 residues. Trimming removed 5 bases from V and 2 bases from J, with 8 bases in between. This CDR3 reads CASSGTATDTQYF. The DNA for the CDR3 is TGTGCCAGCAGCGGGACTGCCACAGATACGCAGTATTTT.

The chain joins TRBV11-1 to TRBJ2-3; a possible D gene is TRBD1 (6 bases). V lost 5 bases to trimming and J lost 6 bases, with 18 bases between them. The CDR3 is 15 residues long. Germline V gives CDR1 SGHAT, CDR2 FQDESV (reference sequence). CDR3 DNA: TGTGCCAGCAGCATACAAGGACAGAACACCGATACGCAGTATTTT. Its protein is CASSIQGQNTDTQYF. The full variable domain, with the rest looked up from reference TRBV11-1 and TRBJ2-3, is EAEVAQSPRYKITEKSQAVAFWCDPISGHATLYWYRQILGQGPELLVQFQDESVVDDSQLPKDRFSAERLKGVDSTLKIQPAELGDSAMYLCASSIQGQNTDTQYFGPGTRLTVL.

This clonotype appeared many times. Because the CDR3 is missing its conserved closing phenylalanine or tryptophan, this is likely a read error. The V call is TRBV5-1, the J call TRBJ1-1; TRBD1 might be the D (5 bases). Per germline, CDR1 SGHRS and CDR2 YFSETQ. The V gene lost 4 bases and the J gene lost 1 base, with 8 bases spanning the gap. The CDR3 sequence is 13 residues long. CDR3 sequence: CASSEGTNTEAFL. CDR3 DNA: TGCGCCAGCAGCGAGGGGACGAACACTGAAGCTTTCCTT.

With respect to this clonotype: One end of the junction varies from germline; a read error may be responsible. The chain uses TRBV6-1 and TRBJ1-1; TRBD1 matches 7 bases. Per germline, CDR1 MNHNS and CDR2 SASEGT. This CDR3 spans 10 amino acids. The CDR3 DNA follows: TGTGCCAGCAGCCTAGGACAGGAACATTTT. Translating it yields CASSLGQEHF.

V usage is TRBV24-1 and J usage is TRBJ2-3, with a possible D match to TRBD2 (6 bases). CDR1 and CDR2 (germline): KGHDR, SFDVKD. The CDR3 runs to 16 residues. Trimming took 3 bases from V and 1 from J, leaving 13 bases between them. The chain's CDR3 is CATSDLTRGGTDTQYF. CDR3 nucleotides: TGTGCCACCAGTGATCTAACGCGGGGAGGCACAGATACGCAGTATTTT.

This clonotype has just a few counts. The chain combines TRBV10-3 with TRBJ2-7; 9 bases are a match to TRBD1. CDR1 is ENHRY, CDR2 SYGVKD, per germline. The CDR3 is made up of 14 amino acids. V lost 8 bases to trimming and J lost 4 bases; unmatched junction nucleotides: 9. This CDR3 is CAIAVPGQGYEQYF. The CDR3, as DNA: TGTGCCATCGCGGTTCCGGGACAGGGATACGAGCAGTACTTC.

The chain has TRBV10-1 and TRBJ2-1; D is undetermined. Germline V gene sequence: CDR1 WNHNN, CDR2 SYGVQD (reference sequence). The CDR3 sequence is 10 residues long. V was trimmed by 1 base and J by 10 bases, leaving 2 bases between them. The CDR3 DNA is TGCGCCAGCAGTGAGTGCGAGCAGTTCTTC. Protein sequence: CASSECEQFF.

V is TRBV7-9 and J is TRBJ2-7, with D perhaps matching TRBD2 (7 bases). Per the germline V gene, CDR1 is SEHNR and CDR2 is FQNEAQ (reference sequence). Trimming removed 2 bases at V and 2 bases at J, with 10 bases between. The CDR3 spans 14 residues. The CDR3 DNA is TGTGCCAGCAGCTTAAGGGGGGGAGCCTACGAGCAGTACTTC. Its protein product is CASSLRGGAYEQYF.

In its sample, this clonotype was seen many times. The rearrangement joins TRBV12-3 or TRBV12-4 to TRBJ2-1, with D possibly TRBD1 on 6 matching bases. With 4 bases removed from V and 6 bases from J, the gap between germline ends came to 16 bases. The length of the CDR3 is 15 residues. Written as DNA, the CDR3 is TGTGCCAGCAGTTCCCCCCTCGGGACACTCAATGAGCAGTTCTTC. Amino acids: CASSSPLGTLNEQFF.

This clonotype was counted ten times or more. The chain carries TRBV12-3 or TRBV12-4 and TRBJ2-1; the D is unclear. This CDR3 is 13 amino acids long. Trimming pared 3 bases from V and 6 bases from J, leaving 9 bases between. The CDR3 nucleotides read TGTGCCAGCAGTTTGGGTATCAGCAATGAGCAGTTCTTC. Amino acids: CASSLGISNEQFF.

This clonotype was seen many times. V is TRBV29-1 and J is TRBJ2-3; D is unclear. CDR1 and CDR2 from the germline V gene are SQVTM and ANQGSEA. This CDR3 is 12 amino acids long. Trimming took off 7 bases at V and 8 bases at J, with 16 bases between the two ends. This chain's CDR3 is CSATKTDATQYF. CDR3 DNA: TGCAGCGCTACGAAAACTGACGCTACGCAGTATTTT.

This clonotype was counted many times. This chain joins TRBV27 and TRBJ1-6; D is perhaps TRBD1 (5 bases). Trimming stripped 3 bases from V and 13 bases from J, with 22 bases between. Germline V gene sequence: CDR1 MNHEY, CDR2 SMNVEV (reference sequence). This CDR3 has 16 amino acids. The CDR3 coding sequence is TGTGCCAGCAGTTTTTCCCCTAAGACAGTCGTTCTTCCCCTCCACTTT. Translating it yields CASSFSPKTVVLPLHF.

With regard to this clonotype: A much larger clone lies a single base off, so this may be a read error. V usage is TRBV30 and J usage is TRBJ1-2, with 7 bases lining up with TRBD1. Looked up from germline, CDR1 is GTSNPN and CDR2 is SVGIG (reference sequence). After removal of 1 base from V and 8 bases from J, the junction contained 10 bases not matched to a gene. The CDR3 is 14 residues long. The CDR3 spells CAWSAQDRAKGYTF. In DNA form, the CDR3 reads TGTGCCTGGAGTGCACAAGACAGGGCAAAAGGCTACACCTTC.

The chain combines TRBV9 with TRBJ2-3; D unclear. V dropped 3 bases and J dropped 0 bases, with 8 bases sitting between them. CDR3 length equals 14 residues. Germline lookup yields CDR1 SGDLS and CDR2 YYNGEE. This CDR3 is CASSEVGSTDTQYF. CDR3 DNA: TGTGCCAGCAGCGAGGTGGGCAGCACAGATACGCAGTATTTT.

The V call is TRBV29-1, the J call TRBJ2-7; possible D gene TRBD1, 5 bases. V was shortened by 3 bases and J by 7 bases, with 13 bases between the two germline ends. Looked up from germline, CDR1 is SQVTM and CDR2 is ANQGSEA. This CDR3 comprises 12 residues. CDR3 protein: CSVEGGAREQYF. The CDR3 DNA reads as TGCAGCGTTGAGGGTGGGGCCAGGGAGCAGTACTTC.